The 4 T cell receptor beta chains presented below share a single source sample, sequenced in a study of response to subunit inactivated influenza vaccine. TCRdb itself ran the RT-PCR reads through MiXCR, one entry per CDR3 protein. The sample carries roughly 570,000 distinct CDR3 sequences, 13% recorded once. Specimen: PBMCs from blood, collected roughly 48 days after vaccination. These receptors originate from a man aged 50-59 years who received an inactivated influenza vaccine.

The rearrangement links TRBV6-2 or TRBV6-3 to TRBJ2-2; 13 nucleotides line up with TRBD2. Germline V gives CDR1 MNHEY, CDR2 SVGEGT. This CDR3 comprises 17 residues. V lost 9 bases, J lost 0 bases, and 7 bases stayed unmatched. For the CDR3, the DNA is TGTGCCAGTTCTGGACTAGCGGGAGTTTCGAACACCGGGGAGCTGTTTTTT. Protein product: CASSGLAGVSNTGELFF.

The chain has TRBV6-2 or TRBV6-3 and TRBJ2-7, with 8 bases matching TRBD1. J was trimmed by 5 bases and V by 6 bases; bases with no gene match: 12. Germline CDR1 MNHEY, CDR2 SVGEGT. The CDR3 spans 15 residues. The CDR3 coding sequence is TGTGCCAGCAGCCCAGACGGGCAGGGGGCCAACGAGCAGTACTTC. The encoded protein is CASSPDGQGANEQYF.

A word on this clonotype: This clone may be a read error of a much larger clone one base away. This chain connects TRBV6-5 to TRBJ2-1; D may be TRBD1 (5 bases). The CDR3 is made up of 16 amino acids. From germline, CDR1 is MNHEY and CDR2 SVGAGI. CDR3 coding DNA: TGTGCCAGAAGTTATAGGGGAACCAACTCCTACAATGAGCAGTTCTTC. Its protein is CARSYRGTNSYNEQFF.

This clonotype has a count of ten or more. V gene TRBV7-9 combines with J gene TRBJ2-7; D gene ambiguous. Trimming took 4 bases from V and 1 from J, leaving 17 bases between them. The CDR3 runs to 16 residues. The germline CDR1 and CDR2 sequences are SEHNR and FQNEAQ (reference sequence). The CDR3 nucleotides are TGTGCCAGCAGCTCCCTTGGTACCAGGACGTCCTACGAGCAGTACTTC. Protein: CASSSLGTRTSYEQYF.